The present entry profiles one T cell receptor beta chain with its context. Its antigen remains unidentified. Germline V lookup: CDR1 SQVTM, CDR2 ANQGSEA. The ends lost 6 bases at V and 3 bases at J; junction bases unmatched: 4. This CDR3 is built from 12 residues. This record comes from a study of cytomegalovirus exposure and HLA in healthy donors. Generated by immunoSEQ multiplex PCR, the TCRdb table keeps only in-frame clones and is missing some. The sample consists of some 170,000 clones, approximately 86% of them appearing once. Findings of the study overall: Altogether, some 170 TCR beta chains were recorded as cytomegalovirus-associated. Three chains tied to CMV proved CMV antigen-specific in vitro. Generally TCR sequences proved uncommon, though certain public TCRs appeared in numerous donors.

The donors formed part of the roughly 110-subject validation cohort, distinct from the approximately 670-subject first cohort. Sequencing used PBMCs. This sequence was found in a man in his late teens or twenties in good health and CMV-seropositive. The J gene is TRBJ2-7, the V gene TRBV29-1; 8 bases are shared with TRBD1. Here the CDR3 reads CSVMTGVYEQYF. The CDR3 DNA sequence: TGCAGCGTAATGACAGGGGTCTACGAGCAGTACTTC.